The clone carrying this T cell receptor beta chain has a handful of counts. What it binds is not known. Reverse transcribing all isolated RNA meant expressed TCRB transcripts were sequenced. The protocol was immunoSEQ multiplex PCR, while the TCRdb copy is restricted to in-frame clones and leaves out a portion. The sample holds roughly 300,000 clones; roughly 15% are singletons and the top ten take roughly 6.7%. The sample is drawn from a study of beta chain features in type 1 diabetes. Germline-derived CDR1 and CDR2 are SGHRS and YFSETQ. The CDR3 consists of 17 residues. Trimming at V came to 4 bases and at J to 2 bases, leaving 11 bases not matched to a gene. Study-level points and caveats: Within patients, naive, central memory and Treg TCRB repertoires seemed more similar than within healthy donors. Reduced insertions and increased deletions marked VDJ junctions in type 1 diabetes patients. Shortening of TCRB CDR3s, moderate but significant, appeared in all four CD4+ subsets of Type 1 diabetes patients.

The V gene is TRBV5-1, the J gene TRBJ1-2, with TRBD1 matching 10 bases. The sequenced sample was central memory CD4+ T cells from blood. The clonotype was recovered from a man aged 30 to 39 in good health. CDR3 residues: CASSLISATGGNYGYTF. CDR3 coding DNA: TGCGCCAGCAGCCTTATTAGTGCGACAGGGGGCAACTATGGCTACACCTTC.